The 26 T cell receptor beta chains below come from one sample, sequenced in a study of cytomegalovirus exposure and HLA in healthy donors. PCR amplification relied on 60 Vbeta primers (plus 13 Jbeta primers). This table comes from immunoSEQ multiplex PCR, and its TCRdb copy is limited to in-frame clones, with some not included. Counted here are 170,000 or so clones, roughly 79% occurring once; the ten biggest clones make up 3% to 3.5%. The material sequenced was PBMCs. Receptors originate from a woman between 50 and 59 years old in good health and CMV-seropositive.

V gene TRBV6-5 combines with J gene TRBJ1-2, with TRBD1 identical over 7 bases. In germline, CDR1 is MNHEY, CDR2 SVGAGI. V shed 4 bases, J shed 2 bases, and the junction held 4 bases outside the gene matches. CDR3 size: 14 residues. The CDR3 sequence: CASSSGGSNYGYTF. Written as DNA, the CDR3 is TGTGCCAGCAGTTCAGGGGGTTCGAACTATGGCTACACCTTC.

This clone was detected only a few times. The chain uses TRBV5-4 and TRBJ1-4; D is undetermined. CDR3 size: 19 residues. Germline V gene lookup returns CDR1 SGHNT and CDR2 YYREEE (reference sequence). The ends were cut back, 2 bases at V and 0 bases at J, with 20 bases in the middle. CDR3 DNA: TGTGCCAGCAGCTTTCATCCCGTCAGACTTCCTTCAACTAATGAAAAACTGTTTTTT. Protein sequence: CASSFHPVRLPSTNEKLFF.

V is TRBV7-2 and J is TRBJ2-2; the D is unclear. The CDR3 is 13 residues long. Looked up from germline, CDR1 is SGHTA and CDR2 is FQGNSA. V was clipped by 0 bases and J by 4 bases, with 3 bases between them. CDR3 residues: CASSLALTGELFF. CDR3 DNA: TGTGCCAGCAGCTTAGCACTCACCGGGGAGCTGTTTTTT.

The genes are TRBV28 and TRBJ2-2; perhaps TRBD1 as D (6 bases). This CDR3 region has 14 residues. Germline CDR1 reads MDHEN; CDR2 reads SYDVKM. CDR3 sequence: CATQGGSEYGELFF. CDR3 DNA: TGTGCAACCCAAGGGGGTTCTGAGTACGGGGAGCTGTTTTTT.

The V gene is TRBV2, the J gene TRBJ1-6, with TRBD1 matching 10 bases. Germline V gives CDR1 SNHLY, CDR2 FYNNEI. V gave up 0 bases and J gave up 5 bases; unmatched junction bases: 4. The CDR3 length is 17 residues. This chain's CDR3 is CASSEAGQGLDNSPLHF. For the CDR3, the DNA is TGTGCCAGCAGTGAAGCGGGACAGGGGTTAGATAATTCACCCCTCCACTTT.

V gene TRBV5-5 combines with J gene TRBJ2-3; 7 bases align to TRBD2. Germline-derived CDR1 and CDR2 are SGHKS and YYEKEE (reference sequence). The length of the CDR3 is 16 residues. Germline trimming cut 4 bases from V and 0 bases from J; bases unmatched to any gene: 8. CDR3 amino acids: CASSPRLALSTDTQYF. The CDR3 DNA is TGTGCCAGCAGCCCCCGACTAGCCCTGAGCACAGATACGCAGTATTTT.

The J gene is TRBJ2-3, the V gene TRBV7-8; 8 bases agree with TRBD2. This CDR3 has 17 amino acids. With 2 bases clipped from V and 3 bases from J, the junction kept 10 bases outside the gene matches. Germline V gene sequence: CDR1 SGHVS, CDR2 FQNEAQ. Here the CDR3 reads CASSLPQAGEVTDTQYF. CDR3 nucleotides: TGTGCCAGCAGCTTACCCCAAGCGGGAGAGGTAACAGATACGCAGTATTTT.

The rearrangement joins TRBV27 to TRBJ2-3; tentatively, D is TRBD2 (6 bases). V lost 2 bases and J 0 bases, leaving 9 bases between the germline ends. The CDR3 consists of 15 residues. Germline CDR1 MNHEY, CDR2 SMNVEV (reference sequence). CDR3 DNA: TGTGCCAGCAGTTTAGGGACTGGCAGCACAGATACGCAGTATTTT. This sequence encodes CASSLGTGSTDTQYF.

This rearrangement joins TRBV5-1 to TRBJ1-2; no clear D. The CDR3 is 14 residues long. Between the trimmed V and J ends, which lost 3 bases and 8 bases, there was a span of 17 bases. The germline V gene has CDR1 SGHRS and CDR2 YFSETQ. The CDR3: CASSSSLRDRGYTF. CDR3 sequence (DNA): TGCGCCAGCAGCTCCTCCCTGAGGGATAGGGGCTACACCTTC.

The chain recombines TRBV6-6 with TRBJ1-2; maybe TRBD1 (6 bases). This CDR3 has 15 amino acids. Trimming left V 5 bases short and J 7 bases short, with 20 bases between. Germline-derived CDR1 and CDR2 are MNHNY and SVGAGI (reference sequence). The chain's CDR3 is CASSPRGGASSGYTF. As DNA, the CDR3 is TGTGCCAGCAGTCCCCGGGGGGGGGCGTCAAGTGGCTACACCTTC.

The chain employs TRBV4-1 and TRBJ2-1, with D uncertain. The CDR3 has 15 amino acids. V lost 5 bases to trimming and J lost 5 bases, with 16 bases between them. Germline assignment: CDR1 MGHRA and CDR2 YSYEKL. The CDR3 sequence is CASSYKMSVNNEQFF. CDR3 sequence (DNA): TGCGCCAGCAGCTACAAGATGTCCGTAAACAATGAGCAGTTCTTC.

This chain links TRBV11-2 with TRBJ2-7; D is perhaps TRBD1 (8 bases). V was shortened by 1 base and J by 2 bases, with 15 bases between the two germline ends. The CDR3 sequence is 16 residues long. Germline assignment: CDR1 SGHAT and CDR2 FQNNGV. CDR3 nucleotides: TGTGCCAGCAGCTTAGTCCCACAGGGGGGGGCCTACGAGCAGTACTTC. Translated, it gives CASSLVPQGGAYEQYF.

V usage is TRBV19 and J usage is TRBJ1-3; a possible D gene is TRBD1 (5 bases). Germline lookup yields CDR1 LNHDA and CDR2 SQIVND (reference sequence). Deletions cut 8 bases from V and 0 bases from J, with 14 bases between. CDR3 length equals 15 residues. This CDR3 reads CASSFSGGSGNTIYF. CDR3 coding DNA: TGTGCCAGTTCTTTTTCCGGGGGCTCTGGAAACACCATATATTTT.

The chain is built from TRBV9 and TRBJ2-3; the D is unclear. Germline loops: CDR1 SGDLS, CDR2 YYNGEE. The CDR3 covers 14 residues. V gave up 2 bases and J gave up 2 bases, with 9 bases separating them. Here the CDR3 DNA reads TGTGCCAGCAGCGTTTCGGGTCACACAGATACGCAGTATTTT. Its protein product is CASSVSGHTDTQYF.

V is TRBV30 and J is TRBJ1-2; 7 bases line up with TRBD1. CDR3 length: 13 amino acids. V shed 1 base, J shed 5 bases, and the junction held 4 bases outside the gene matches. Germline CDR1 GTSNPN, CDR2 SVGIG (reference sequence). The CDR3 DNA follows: TGTGCCTGGAGTGCACAGGGGACATATGGCTACACCTTC. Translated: CAWSAQGTYGYTF. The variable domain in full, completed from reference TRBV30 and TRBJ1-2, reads SQTIHQWPATLVQPVGSPLSLECTVEGTSNPNLYWYRQAAGRGLQLLFYSVGIGQISSEVPQNLSASRPQDRQFILSSKKLLLSDSGFYLCAWSAQGTYGYTFGSGTRLTVV.

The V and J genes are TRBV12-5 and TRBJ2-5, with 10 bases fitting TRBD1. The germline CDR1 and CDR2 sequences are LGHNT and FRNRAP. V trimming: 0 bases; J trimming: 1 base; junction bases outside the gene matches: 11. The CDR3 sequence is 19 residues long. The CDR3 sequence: CASGLVPPGQGRFQETQYF. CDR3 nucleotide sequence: TGTGCTAGTGGTTTGGTACCGCCGGGACAGGGGCGATTCCAAGAGACCCAGTACTTC.

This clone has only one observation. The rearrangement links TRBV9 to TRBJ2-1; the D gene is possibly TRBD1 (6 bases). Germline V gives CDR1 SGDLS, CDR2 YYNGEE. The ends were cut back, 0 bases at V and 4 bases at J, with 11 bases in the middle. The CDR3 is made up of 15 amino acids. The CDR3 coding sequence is TGTGCCAGCAGCGTAGAAGGGGACAAATACAATGAGCAGTTCTTC. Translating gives CASSVEGDKYNEQFF.

The CDR3 DNA follows: TGTGCCAGCAGCGTAGAATCAGGGAATTCACCCCTCCACTTT. It yields the protein CASSVESGNSPLHF. The rearrangement joins TRBV9 to TRBJ1-6; possibly TRBD1 for D (5 bases). V shed 0 bases and J shed 7 bases, with 8 bases lying between them. From germline, CDR1 is SGDLS and CDR2 YYNGEE. CDR3 length: 14 amino acids.

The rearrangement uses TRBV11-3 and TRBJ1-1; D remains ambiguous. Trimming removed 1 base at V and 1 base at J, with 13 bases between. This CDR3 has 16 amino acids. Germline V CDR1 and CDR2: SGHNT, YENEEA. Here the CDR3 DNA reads TGTGCCAGCAGCTTAGTAGGGAGCAACGGGAACACTGAAGCTTTCTTT. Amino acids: CASSLVGSNGNTEAFF.

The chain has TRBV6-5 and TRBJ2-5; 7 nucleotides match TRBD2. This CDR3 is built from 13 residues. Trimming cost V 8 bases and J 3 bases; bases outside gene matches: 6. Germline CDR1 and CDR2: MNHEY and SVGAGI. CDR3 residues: CASRPSGEETQYF. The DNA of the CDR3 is TGTGCCAGCCGCCCTAGCGGAGAAGAGACCCAGTACTTC.

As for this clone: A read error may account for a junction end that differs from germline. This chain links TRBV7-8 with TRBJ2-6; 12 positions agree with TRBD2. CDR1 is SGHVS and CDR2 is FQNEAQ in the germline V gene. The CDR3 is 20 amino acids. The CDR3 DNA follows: TGTGCCAGCAGCTTAGGTCAGCTAGCGGGGGGGTCCTCTGGGGCCAACGGCCTGACTTTC. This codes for CASSLGQLAGGSSGANGLTF. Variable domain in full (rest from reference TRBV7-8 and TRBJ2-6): GAGVSQSPRYKVAKRGQDVALRCDPISGHVSLFWYQQALGQGPEFLTYFQNEAQLDKSGLPSDRFFAERPEGSVSTLKIQRTQQEDSAVYLCASSLGQLAGGSSGANGLTFGAGSRLTVL.

Here the CDR3 reads CASSLQDSSIGYTF. As DNA, the CDR3 is TGTGCCAGCAGCTTGCAGGACAGCTCCATAGGCTACACCTTC. This chain uses TRBV7-8 with TRBJ1-2; possibly TRBD1 for D (6 bases). V was shortened by 3 bases and J by 8 bases, with 16 bases between the two germline ends. Germline V gene sequence: CDR1 SGHVS, CDR2 FQNEAQ. This CDR3 is built from 14 residues.

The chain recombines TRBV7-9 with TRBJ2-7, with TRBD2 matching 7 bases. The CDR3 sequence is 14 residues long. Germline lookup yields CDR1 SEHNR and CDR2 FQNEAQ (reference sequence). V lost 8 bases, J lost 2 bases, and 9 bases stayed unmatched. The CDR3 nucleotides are TGTGCCAGCCGGAGCGGGGCTCTAACCTACGAGCAGTACTTC. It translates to CASRSGALTYEQYF.

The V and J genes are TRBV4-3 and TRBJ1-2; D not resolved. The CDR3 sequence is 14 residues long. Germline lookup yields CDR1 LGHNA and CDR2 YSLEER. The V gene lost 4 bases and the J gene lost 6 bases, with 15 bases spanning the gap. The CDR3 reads CASSPLVGFDGYTF. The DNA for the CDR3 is TGCGCCAGCAGCCCCCTGGTCGGTTTTGATGGCTACACCTTC.

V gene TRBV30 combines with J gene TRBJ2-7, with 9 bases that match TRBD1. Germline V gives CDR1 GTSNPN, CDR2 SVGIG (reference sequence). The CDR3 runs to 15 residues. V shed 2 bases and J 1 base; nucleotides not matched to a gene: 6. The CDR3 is CAWSPRDRVSYEQYF. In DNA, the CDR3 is TGTGCCTGGAGTCCCCGGGACAGGGTTTCCTACGAGCAGTACTTC.

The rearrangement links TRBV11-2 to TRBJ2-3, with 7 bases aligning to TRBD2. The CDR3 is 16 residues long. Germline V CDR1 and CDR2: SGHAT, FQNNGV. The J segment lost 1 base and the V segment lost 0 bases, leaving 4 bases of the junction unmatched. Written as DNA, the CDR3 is TGTGCCAGCAGCTTAGATGGGGGAGGGGGCACAGATACGCAGTATTTT. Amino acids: CASSLDGGGGTDTQYF.